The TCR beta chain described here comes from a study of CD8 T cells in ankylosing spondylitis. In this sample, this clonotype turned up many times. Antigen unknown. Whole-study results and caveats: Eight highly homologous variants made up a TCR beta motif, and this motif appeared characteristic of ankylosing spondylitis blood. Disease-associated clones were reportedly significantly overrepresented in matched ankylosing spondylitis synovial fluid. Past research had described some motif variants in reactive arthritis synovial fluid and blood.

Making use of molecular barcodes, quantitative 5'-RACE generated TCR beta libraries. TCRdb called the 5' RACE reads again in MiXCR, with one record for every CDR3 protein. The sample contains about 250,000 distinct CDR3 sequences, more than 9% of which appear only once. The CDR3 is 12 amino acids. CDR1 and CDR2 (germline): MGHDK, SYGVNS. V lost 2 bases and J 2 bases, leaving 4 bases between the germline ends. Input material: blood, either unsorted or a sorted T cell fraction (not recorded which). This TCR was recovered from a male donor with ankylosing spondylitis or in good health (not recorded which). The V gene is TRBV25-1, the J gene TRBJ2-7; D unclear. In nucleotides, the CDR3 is TGTGCCAGCAGTGAACAGCCCTACGAGCAGTACTTC. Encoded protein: CASSEQPYEQYF.